This T cell receptor beta chain was recorded in a study of control samples from healthy donors and cancer patients (dated by TCRdb to 2019 to 2021). The germline V gene yields SGHTA for CDR1 and FQGTGA for CDR2. There are 12 amino acids in the CDR3, from cysteine to phenylalanine inclusive. The entry retains the CDR3 DNA only, 36 bases that are in frame from base 1. V and J are trimmed by 5 bases and 7 bases, and the gene matches miss 4 bases of the junction. Receptors were amplified or captured by the immunoSEQ multiplex PCR assay. The table was pulled from immuneACCESS by TCRdb, which kept in-frame rearrangements only. Such tables lose some clones; where checked, under half of the loss comes from unresolved V genes, and the rest has no known cause. This sample comprises 150,000 to 200,000 clones, around 91% of them detected only once. In total, the top ten clones hold 1.4% of the sample. In regard to this clone: The specificity of this receptor is unknown. No much larger clone is present one base from it, and per-base qualities are unavailable.

This TCR derives from a woman aged 50 to 60 in good health. Sequenced sample: blood. The chain was built from TRBV7-3 and TRBJ2-7; the junction holds 8 bases that match TRBD1. The DNA sequence is as follows: TGTGCCAGCAGCAACAGGACAGGGGAGCAGTACTTC. Its protein is CASSNRTGEQYF.